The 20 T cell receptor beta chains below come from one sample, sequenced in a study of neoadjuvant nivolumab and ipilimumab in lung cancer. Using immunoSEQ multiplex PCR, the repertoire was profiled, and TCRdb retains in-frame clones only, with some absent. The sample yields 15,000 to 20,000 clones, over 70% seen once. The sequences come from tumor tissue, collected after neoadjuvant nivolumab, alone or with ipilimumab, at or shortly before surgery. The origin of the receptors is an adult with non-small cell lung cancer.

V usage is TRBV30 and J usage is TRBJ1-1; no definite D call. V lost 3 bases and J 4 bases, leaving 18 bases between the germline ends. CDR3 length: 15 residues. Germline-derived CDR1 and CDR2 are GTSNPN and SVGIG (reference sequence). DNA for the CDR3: TGTGCCTGGAGGTCTTACCAGAGGCGCGGCACTGAAGCTTTCTTT. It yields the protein CAWRSYQRRGTEAFF.

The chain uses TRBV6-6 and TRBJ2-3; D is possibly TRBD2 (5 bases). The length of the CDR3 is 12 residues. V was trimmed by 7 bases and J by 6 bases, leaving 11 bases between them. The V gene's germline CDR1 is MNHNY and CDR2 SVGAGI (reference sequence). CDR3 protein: CASKTGSDTQYF. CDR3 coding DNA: TGTGCCAGCAAAACGGGGTCCGATACGCAGTATTTT.

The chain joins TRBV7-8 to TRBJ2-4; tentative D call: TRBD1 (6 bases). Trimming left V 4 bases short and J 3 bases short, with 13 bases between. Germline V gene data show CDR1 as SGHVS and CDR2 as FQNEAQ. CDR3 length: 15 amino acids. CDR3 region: CASSSGVFGKNIQYF. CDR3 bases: TGTGCCAGCAGCTCAGGGGTCTTTGGCAAAAACATTCAGTACTTC.

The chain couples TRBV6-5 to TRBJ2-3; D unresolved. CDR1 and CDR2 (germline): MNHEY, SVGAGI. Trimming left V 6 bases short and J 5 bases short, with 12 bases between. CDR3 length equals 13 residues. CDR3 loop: CASSGRIGDTQYF. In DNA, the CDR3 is TGTGCCAGCAGCGGGCGAATCGGAGATACGCAGTATTTT.

The CDR3 DNA follows: TGTGCCAGCAGCCAAGTAGCTAGCGGGGGGGAAAACATTCAGTACTTC. Translating it yields CASSQVASGGENIQYF. The chain couples TRBV4-2 to TRBJ2-4; 12 bases align to TRBD2. V shed 1 base and J 5 bases; nucleotides not matched to a gene: 3. Germline assignment: CDR1 LGHNA and CDR2 YNFKEQ. CDR3 length equals 16 residues.

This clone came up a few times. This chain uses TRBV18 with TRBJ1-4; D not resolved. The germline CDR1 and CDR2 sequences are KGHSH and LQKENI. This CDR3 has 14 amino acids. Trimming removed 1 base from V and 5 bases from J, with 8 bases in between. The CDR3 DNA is TGTGCCAGCTCACCACTTGGATGGAATGAAAAACTGTTTTTT. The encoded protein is CASSPLGWNEKLFF.

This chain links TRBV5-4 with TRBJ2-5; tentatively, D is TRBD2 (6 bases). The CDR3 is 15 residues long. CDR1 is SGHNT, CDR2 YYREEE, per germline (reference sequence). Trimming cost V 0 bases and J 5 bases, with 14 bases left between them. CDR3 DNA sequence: TGTGCCAGCAGCTTGGTCGGGCGGGGCGAGGAGACCCAGTACTTC. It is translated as CASSLVGRGEETQYF.

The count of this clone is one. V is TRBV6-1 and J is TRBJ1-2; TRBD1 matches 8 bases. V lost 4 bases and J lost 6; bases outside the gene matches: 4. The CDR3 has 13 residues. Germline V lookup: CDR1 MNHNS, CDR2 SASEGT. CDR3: CASSAGQVNGYTF. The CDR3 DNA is TGTGCCAGCAGTGCGGGACAGGTGAATGGCTACACCTTC.

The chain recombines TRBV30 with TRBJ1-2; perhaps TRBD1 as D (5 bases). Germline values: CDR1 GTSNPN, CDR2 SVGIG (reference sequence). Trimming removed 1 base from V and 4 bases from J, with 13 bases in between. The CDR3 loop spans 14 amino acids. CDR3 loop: CAWSEGREGYGYTF. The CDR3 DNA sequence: TGTGCCTGGAGTGAAGGCAGGGAGGGCTATGGCTACACCTTC.

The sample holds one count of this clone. The CDR3 loop is CASRREGGGNTIYF. The CDR3 DNA reads as TGTGCCAGCAGACGGGAGGGAGGCGGAAACACCATATATTTT. This chain connects TRBV6-6 to TRBJ1-3; D call uncertain. V was trimmed by 6 bases and J by 4 bases, leaving 13 bases between them. This CDR3 contains 14 residues. Germline CDR1 MNHNY, CDR2 SVGAGI (reference sequence).

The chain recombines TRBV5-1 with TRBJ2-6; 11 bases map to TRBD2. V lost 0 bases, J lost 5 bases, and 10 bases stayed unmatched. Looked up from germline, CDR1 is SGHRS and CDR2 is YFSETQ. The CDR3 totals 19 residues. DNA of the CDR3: TGCGCCAGCAGCTTGGACGGGACTAGCGGAGTTTTGAGGGCCAACGTCCTGACTTTC. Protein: CASSLDGTSGVLRANVLTF.

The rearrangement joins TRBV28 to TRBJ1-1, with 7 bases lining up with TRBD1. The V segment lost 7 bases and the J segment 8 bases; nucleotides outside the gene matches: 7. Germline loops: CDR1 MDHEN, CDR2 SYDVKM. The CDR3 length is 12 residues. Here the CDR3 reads CASTFRGLEAFF. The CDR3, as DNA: TGTGCCAGCACCTTTAGGGGGCTCGAAGCTTTCTTT.

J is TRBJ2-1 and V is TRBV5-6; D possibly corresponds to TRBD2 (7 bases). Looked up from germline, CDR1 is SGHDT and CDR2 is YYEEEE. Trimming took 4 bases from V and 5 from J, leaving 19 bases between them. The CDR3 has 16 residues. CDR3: CASSLGGGGDHNEQFF. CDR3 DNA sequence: TGTGCCAGCAGCCTGGGGGGCGGGGGCGACCACAATGAGCAGTTCTTC.

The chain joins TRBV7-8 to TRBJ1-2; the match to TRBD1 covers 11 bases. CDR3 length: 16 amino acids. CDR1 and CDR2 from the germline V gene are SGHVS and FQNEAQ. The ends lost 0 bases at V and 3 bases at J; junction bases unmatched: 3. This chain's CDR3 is CASSLAGDRGDYGYTF. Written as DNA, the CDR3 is TGTGCCAGCAGCTTAGCGGGGGACAGGGGGGACTATGGCTACACCTTC. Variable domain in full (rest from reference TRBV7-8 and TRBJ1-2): GAGVSQSPRYKVAKRGQDVALRCDPISGHVSLFWYQQALGQGPEFLTYFQNEAQLDKSGLPSDRFFAERPEGSVSTLKIQRTQQEDSAVYLCASSLAGDRGDYGYTFGSGTRLTVV.

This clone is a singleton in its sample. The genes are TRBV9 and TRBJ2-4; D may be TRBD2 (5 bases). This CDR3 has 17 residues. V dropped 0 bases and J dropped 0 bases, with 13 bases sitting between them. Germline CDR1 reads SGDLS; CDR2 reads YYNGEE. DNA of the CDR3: TGTGCCAGCAGCGTAGTGCCGGGGAGTTTAGCCAAAAACATTCAGTACTTC. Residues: CASSVVPGSLAKNIQYF.

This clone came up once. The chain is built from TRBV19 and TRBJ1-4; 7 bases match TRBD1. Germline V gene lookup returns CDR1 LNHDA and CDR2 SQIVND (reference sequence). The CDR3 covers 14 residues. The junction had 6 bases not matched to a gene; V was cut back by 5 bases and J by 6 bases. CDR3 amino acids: CASSPRGGYEKLFF. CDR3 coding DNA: TGTGCCAGTAGTCCCCGAGGGGGCTATGAAAAACTGTTTTTT.

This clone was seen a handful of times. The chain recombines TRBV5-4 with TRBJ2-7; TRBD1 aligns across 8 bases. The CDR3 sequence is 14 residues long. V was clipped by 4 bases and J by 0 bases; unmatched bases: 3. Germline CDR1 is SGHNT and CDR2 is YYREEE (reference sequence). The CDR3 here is CASSATGGSYEQYF. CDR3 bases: TGTGCCAGCAGCGCAACAGGGGGCTCCTACGAGCAGTACTTC.

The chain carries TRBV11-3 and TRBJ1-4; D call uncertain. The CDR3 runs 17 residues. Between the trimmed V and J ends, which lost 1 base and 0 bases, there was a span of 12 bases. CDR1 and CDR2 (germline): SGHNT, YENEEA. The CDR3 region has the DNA TGTGCCAGCAGCTTAGTGGCCGGCCCCGCAACTAATGAAAAACTGTTTTTT. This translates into CASSLVAGPATNEKLFF.

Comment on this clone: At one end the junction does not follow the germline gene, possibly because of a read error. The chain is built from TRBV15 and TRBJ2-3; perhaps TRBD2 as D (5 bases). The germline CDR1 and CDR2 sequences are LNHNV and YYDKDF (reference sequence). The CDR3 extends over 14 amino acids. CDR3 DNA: TGTGCCACCAGGAGAGTTCGGGAAGCAGATACGCAGTATTTT. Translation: CATRRVREADTQYF.

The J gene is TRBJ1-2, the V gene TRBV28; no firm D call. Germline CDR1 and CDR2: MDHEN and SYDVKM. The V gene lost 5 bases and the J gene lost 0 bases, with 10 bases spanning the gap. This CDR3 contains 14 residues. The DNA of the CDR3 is TGTGCCAGCAGTCCCCCCTTCCCTAACTATGGCTACACCTTC. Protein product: CASSPPFPNYGYTF.